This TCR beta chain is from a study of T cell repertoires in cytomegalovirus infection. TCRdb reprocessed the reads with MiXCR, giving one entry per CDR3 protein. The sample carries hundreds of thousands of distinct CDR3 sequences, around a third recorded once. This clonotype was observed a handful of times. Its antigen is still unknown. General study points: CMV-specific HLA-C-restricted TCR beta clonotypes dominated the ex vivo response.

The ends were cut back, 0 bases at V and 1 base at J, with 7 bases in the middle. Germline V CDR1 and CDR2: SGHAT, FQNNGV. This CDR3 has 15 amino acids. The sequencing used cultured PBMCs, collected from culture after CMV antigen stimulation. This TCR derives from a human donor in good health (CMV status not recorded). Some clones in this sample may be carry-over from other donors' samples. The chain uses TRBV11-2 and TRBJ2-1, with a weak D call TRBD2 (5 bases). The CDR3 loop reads CASSLEGASYNEQFF. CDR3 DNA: TGTGCCAGCAGCTTAGAGGGAGCGTCCTACAATGAGCAGTTCTTC.